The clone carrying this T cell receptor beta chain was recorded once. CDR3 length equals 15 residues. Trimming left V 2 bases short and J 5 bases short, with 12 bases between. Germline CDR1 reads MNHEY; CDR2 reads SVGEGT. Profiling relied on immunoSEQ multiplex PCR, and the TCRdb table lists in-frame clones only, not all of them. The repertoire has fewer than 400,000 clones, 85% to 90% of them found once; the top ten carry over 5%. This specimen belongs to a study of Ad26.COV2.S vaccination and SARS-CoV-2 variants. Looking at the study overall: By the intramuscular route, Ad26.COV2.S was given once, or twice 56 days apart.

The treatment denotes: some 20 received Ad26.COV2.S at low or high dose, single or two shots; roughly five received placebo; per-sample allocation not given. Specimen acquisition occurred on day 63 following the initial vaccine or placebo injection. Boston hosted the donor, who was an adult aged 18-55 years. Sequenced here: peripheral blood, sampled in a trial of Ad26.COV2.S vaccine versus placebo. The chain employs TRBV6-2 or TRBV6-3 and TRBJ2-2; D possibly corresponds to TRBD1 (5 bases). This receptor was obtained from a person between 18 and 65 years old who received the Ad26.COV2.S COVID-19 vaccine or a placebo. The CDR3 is CASSYAGFGTGELFF. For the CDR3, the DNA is TGTGCCAGCAGTTACGCAGGGTTTGGTACCGGGGAGCTGTTTTTT.